This entry describes one T cell receptor beta chain. This specimen comes from a study of T-cell reconstitution after alpha-beta-depleted transplantation in children. Preparing the TCRbeta library involved the use of unique molecular identifiers. Via MiXCR, TCRdb re-called the PCR reads, giving one row per CDR3 protein. In the table there are hundreds of thousands of distinct CDR3 sequences, 8.5% to 10% of which are singletons. The germline V gene has CDR1 SQVTM and CDR2 ANQGSEA. Trimming left V 7 bases short and J 2 bases short, with 19 bases between. The CDR3 has 15 amino acids. This clonotype was sampled from a human donor who donated a stem cell graft to a child with acute lymphoblastic leukemia. The chain links TRBV29-1 to TRBJ2-3, with a possible D match to TRBD2 (7 bases). Sequencing was performed on PBMCs from the stem cell graft donor, taken from the stem cell graft. The CDR3 reads CSANPGGRATDTQYF. The CDR3 coding sequence is TGCAGCGCAAATCCGGGGGGCCGGGCCACAGATACGCAGTATTTT.